The 6 T cell receptor beta chains presented below share a single source sample, sequenced in a study of blood T cell repertoires in COVID-19. Libraries were prepared by immunoSEQ multiplex PCR; TCRdb keeps only in-frame clonotypes and omits some of them. Among fewer than 150,000 clones listed, approximately 89% were seen once. Sequencing input: peripheral blood. The origin of the receptors is a woman aged 60-75 years with COVID-19, enrolled during active disease.

The V and J genes are TRBV9 and TRBJ1-1; TRBD1 agrees at 10 bases. The CDR3 sequence is 13 residues long. Germline V gene lookup returns CDR1 SGDLS and CDR2 YYNGEE. The trim removed 3 bases at V and 9 bases at J, leaving 5 bases unmatched. CDR3 residues: CASSGQGAEKAFF. CDR3 nucleotides: TGTGCCAGCAGCGGACAGGGGGCGGAGAAAGCTTTCTTT.

In its sample, this clone was seen a few times. The V and J genes are TRBV12-3 or TRBV12-4 and TRBJ1-1; D is ambiguous. The CDR3 consists of 13 residues. Trimming cost V 5 bases and J 5 bases, with 12 bases left between them. The CDR3 loop reads CASSTNEGTEAFF. CDR3 in DNA: TGTGCCAGCAGTACCAACGAGGGTACTGAAGCTTTCTTT.

The rearrangement links TRBV29-1 to TRBJ1-1; D not resolved. The length of the CDR3 is 11 residues. CDR1 is SQVTM, CDR2 ANQGSEA, per germline. V gave up 2 bases and J gave up 5 bases, with 6 bases separating them. This chain's CDR3 is CSVESGTEAFF. The CDR3, as DNA: TGCAGCGTTGAATCGGGAACTGAAGCTTTCTTT. The variable domain in full, with the rest retrieved from reference TRBV29-1 and TRBJ1-1, is SAVISQKPSRDICQRGTSLTIQCQVDSQVTMMFWYRQQPGQSLTLIATANQGSEATYESGFVIDKFPISRPNLTFSTLTVSNMSPEDSSIYLCSVESGTEAFFGQGTRLTVV.

The rearrangement joins TRBV12-3 or TRBV12-4 to TRBJ1-2, with 8 bases identical to TRBD1. The CDR3 totals 13 residues. The V and J ends lost 7 bases and 4 bases, in that order; junction bases with no gene match: 5. CDR3 sequence (DNA): TGTGCCAGCACCCTTGACAGGGGCTATGGCTACACCTTC. Encoded protein: CASTLDRGYGYTF.

The J gene is TRBJ2-2, the V gene TRBV7-6; 8 nucleotides match TRBD1. Germline V gene lookup returns CDR1 SGHVS and CDR2 FNYEAQ. The CDR3 consists of 17 residues. With 5 bases clipped from V and 3 bases from J, the junction kept 11 bases outside the gene matches. CDR3 amino acids: CASSPSTGVGYTGELFF. CDR3 in DNA: TGTGCCAGCAGCCCCTCGACAGGGGTTGGGTACACCGGGGAGCTGTTTTTT.

The chain recombines TRBV9 with TRBJ1-5; possibly TRBD1 for D (5 bases). Germline loops: CDR1 SGDLS, CDR2 YYNGEE. This CDR3 spans 15 amino acids. Trimming removed 0 bases from V and 0 bases from J, with 7 bases in between. CDR3: CASSVDGHSNQPQHF. The CDR3 DNA reads as TGTGCCAGCAGCGTAGACGGACATAGCAATCAGCCCCAGCATTTT.